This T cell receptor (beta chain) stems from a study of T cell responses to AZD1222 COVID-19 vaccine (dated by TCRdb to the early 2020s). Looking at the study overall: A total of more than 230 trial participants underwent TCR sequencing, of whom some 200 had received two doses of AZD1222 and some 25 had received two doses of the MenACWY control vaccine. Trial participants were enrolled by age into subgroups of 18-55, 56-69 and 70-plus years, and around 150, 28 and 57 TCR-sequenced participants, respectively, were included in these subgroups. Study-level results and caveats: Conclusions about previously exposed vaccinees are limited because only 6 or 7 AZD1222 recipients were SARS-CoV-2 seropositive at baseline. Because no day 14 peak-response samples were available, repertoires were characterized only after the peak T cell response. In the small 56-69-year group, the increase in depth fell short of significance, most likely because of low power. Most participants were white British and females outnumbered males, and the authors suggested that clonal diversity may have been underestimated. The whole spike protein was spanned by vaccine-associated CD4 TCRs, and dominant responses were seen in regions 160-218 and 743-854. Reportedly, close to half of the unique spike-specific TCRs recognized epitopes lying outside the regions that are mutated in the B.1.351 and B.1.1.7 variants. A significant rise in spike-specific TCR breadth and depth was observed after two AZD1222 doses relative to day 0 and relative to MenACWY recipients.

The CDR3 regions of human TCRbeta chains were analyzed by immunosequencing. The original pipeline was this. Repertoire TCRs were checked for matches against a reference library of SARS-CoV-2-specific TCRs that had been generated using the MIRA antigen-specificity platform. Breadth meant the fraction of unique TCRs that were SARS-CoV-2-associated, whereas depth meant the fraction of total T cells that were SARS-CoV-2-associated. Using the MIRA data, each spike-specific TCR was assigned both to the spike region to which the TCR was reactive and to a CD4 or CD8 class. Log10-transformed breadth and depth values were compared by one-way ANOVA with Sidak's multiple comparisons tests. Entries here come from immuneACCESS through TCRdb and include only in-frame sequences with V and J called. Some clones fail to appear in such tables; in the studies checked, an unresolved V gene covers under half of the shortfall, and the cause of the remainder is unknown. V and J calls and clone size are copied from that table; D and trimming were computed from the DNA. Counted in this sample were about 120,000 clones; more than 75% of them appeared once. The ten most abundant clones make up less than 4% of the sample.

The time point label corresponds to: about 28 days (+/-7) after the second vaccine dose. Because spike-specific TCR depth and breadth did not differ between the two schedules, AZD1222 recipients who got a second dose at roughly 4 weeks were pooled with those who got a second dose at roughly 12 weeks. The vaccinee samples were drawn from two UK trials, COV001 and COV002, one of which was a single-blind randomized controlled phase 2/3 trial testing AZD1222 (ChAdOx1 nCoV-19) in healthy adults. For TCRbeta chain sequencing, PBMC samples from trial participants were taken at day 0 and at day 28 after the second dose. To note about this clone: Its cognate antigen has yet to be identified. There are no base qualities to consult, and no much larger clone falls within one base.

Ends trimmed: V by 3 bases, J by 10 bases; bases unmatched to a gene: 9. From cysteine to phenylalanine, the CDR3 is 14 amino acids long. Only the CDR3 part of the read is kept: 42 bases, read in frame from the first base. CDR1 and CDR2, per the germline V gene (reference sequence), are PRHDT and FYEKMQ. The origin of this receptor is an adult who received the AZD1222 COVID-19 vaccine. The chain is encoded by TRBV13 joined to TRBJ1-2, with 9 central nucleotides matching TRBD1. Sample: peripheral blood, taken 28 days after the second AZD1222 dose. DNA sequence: TGTGCCAGCAGCTTTACGGGACAGGGCCCGATCTACACCTTC. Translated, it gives CASSFTGQGPIYTF.